Sequencing of this T cell receptor beta chain was carried out in a study of human T cells and chemical hapten exposure listed by TCRdb under 2021. Some background on the complete study: For sensitization, 2% DPC in acetone was applied to a 2 cm by 2 cm area of upper inner arm skin. Peripheral blood TCR repertoire changes were tracked in vivo in alopecia patients during primary and secondary sensitization to the hapten diphenylcyclopropenone (DPC). Patch testing was done on the upper back using Finn chambers containing 0.01% DPC, and results were scored after 6 days according to International Contact Dermatitis Research Group standards. Libraries were pooled for sequencing, and per-sample TCR yields varied mainly because of small differences in library volumes within the pool. Patients additionally received weekly therapeutic DPC doses to the scalp throughout the approximately 24-week study period. Blood was sampled from patients pre-sensitization (week 0) and at 2, 6 and about 24 weeks after DPC sensitization. Blood for TCR sequencing was provided by twenty-nine alopecia patients at one to four time points (pre-sensitization, 2, 6 and 24 weeks). Most of the patients in the cohort were female, and the cohort covered alopecia areata with under or over 50% scalp involvement, alopecia totalis and alopecia universalis.

The label giving this sample's time point can be read as: pre-sensitization, week 0. The intended sense of this specimen's treatment or condition label: therapeutic diphenylcyclopropenone sensitization with weekly scalp DPC. At every patch-test visit, the blood draw took place before the patch test was put on. Eligible patients were aged 18 to 70, diagnosed with alopecia, deemed suitable for DPC therapy, and excluded if pregnant. Total RNA was extracted from unfractionated whole blood that had been collected in Tempus Blood RNA tubes. This clonotype turned up a few times. What antigen it recognizes has not been identified. Base qualities are not provided; no much larger clone lies one nucleotide away. Beyond this particular receptor, the publication reports: Patch test score correlated positively with the number of PT1 expanded TCRs, reaching significance at thresholds 8, 16 and 32 but not at 4. Repeated subsampling changed both the strength of the expansion versus patch-test correlation and the threshold at which the correlation became significant. Expanded TCRs formed significantly more large CDR3 similarity clusters than pre-sensitization or healthy control sets, consistent with antigen-driven responses. DPC sensitization did not change the number of TCRs with a frequency above 1 in 1000, and there was no evidence of changes in global repertoire structure. Because all patients had alopecia, a presumed autoimmune disease, the immune response of the patients might differ from that of healthy individuals.

Libraries came from RACE. Reads for this sample came from a NextSeq 500. Library preparation attached unique molecular identifiers to individual cDNA molecules for quantitative, reproducible TCR counting. Each blood RNA sample was used to sequence both TCR alpha and TCR beta chains. In the source study's methods: Samples had a median of roughly 99,000 TCRs, with a range from roughly 20,000 to 690,600. The Decombinator software suite was used to annotate V, J and CDR3 in the TCR reads. To make PS versus PT1 abundance plots, every sample was subsampled to the same number of TCRs (28,000). Expanded TCRs were defined as absent before sensitization and observed at least eight times at the 2-week time point. Using fastp at Q25 and MiXCR, TCRdb reprocessed the public reads and kept productive beta chains. For every CDR3 protein sequence, its rows merge into one entry that carries the most common genes and DNA. The V and J calls shown here were made by TCRdb, not taken from the authors' results. Present in this sample are 250,000 to 300,000 distinct CDR3 sequences, around 7% of which were seen just once. The biggest ten clones account for more than 0.95% of the sample.

CDR1 and CDR2 are drawn from the germline V gene: SGHTA, FQGNSA. Trimming at the junction amounts to 1 base on V and 10 bases on J, and the germline ends lie 19 bases apart. Inclusive of the bounding cysteine and phenylalanine, the CDR3 is 15 residues long. Only the CDR3 part of the read is kept: 45 bases, read in frame from the first base. The chain is made from TRBV7-2 and TRBJ2-5; possibly the D gene is TRBD2, per 6 matching bases. Sequencing used whole blood, obtained in connection with sensitization to the hapten diphenylcyclopropenone (DPC). The receptor comes from a man younger than 30 with alopecia areata. Some clones in this sample may be carry-over from other donors' samples. The CDR3 amino acid sequence is: CASSLGQGPRELQYF. The DNA sequence is given as TGTGCCAGCAGCTTAGGCCAGGGACCCCGGGAGCTCCAGTACTTC.